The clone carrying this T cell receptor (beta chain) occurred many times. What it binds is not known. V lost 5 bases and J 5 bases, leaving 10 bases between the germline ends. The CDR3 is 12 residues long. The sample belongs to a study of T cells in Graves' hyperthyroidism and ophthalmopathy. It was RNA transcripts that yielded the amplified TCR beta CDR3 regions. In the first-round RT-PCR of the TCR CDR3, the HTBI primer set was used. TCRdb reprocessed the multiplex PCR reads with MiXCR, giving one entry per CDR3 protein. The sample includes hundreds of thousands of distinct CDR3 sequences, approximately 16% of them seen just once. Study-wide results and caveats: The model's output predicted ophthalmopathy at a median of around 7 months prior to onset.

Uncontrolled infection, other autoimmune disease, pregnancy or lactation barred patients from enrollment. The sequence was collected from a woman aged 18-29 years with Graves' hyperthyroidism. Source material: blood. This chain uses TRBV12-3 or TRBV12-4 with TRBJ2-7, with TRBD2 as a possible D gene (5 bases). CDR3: CASSTGGDEQYF. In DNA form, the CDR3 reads TGTGCCAGCAGTACCGGAGGTGACGAGCAGTACTTC.